One sample yielded the 28 T cell receptor beta chains listed below, sequenced in a study of blood T cell repertoires in COVID-19. Method: immunoSEQ multiplex PCR; TCRdb's copy keeps in-frame clones and lacks some. This sample has around 140,000 clones; 81% occur once, and the top ten carry 8.2%. Sequenced sample: peripheral blood. All receptors derive from a human donor in a cohort sampled during active COVID-19.

This sequence joins TRBV10-1 and TRBJ1-4, with unresolved D. The germline gives CDR1 WNHNN, CDR2 SYGVQD (reference sequence). With 7 bases removed from V and 7 bases from J, the gap between germline ends came to 13 bases. The CDR3 is made up of 13 amino acids. The chain's CDR3 is CASMPVGGEKLFF. In nucleotides, the CDR3 is TGCGCCAGCATGCCGGTCGGAGGTGAAAAACTGTTTTTT.

The chain links TRBV5-1 to TRBJ1-6; 9 bases map to TRBD1. V shed 4 bases and J 7 bases; nucleotides not matched to a gene: 9. The CDR3 extends over 16 amino acids. Germline V CDR1 and CDR2: SGHRS, YFSETQ. CDR3 in amino acids: CASSTGQGTINSPLHF. CDR3 coding DNA: TGCGCCAGCAGCACGGGACAGGGAACGATCAATTCACCCCTCCACTTT.

The V gene is TRBV19, the J gene TRBJ1-6; 11 positions match TRBD1. Trimming at V came to 5 bases and at J to 10 bases, leaving 7 bases not matched to a gene. CDR1 and CDR2 (germline): LNHDA, SQIVND (reference sequence). This CDR3 has 15 amino acids. CDR3 nucleotide sequence: TGTGCCAGTAGTCAAGGGACAGGGGGGAAATCACCCCTCCACTTT. Its translation: CASSQGTGGKSPLHF.

V and J are TRBV7-9 and TRBJ2-5, with D maybe TRBD1 (5 bases). Trimming removed 1 base from V and 1 base from J, with 10 bases in between. Per the germline V gene, CDR1 is SEHNR and CDR2 is FQNEAQ (reference sequence). CDR3 length: 15 amino acids. The DNA for the CDR3 is TGTGCCAGCAGCTTAGGACAGCACAGCCAAGAGACCCAGTACTTC. Protein sequence: CASSLGQHSQETQYF.

This clone was seen just once. The chain recombines TRBV5-1 with TRBJ1-4, with TRBD1 identical over 9 bases. V lost 5 bases, J lost 0 bases, and 5 bases stayed unmatched. The germline gives CDR1 SGHRS, CDR2 YFSETQ. The CDR3 contains 16 residues. The CDR3: CASRRGQGPTNEKLFF. Here the CDR3 DNA reads TGCGCCAGCAGAAGAGGACAGGGGCCAACTAATGAAAAACTGTTTTTT.

The J gene is TRBJ2-2, the V gene TRBV7-9; the D gene is possibly TRBD1 (6 bases). The CDR3 length is 15 residues. V lost 4 bases and J lost 7, with 16 bases in between. Germline V CDR1 and CDR2: SEHNR, FQNEAQ (reference sequence). The DNA of the CDR3 is TGTGCCAGCAGCTCTCCACAGGGATTGGGCGGGGAGCTGTTTTTT. It specifies CASSSPQGLGGELFF.

This clone was observed once. V usage is TRBV7-2 and J usage is TRBJ2-1, with 9 bases that match TRBD2. J lost 9 bases, V lost 6 bases, and 12 bases had no gene match. There are 15 residues in the CDR3. Looked up from germline, CDR1 is SGHTA and CDR2 is FQGNSA. The CDR3: CASSFSGSASGEQFF. The CDR3 DNA reads TGTGCCAGCAGTTTTAGCGGGAGTGCCTCAGGTGAGCAGTTCTTC.

CDR3 bases: TGTGCCAGCAGCTTTGAAAGGGGGTACGAGCAGTACTTC. Its translation: CASSFERGYEQYF. This chain joins TRBV7-2 and TRBJ2-7, with a possible D match to TRBD1 (6 bases). Trimming removed 3 bases from V and 4 bases from J, with 10 bases in between. Germline V CDR1 and CDR2: SGHTA, FQGNSA. The CDR3 loop spans 13 amino acids.

The gene calls are TRBV6-5 and TRBJ2-7, with TRBD2 matching over 9 bases. The V and J ends lost 4 bases and 2 bases, in that order; junction bases with no gene match: 9. CDR1 MNHEY and CDR2 SVGAGI come from the germline V gene. CDR3 length equals 16 residues. The CDR3 reads CASSSLAGTSPYEQYF. CDR3 bases: TGTGCCAGCAGTTCCCTGGCCGGGACTAGCCCCTACGAGCAGTACTTC.

The J gene is TRBJ2-7, the V gene TRBV15; maybe TRBD1 (6 bases). V lost 4 bases and J 1 base, leaving 11 bases between the germline ends. This CDR3 has 14 amino acids. Per the germline V gene, CDR1 is LNHNV and CDR2 is YYDKDF (reference sequence). CDR3 amino acids: CATSIPRGSYEQYF. CDR3 coding DNA: TGTGCCACCAGCATTCCCAGGGGATCCTACGAGCAGTACTTC.

This clone was recorded many times. The V and J genes are TRBV27 and TRBJ1-6; D not resolved. Germline-derived CDR1 and CDR2 are MNHEY and SMNVEV (reference sequence). This CDR3 is 14 amino acids long. V lost 6 bases and J 4 bases, leaving 10 bases between the germline ends. The CDR3 protein is CASSREPYNSPLHF. The CDR3 DNA is TGTGCCAGCAGCCGAGAGCCTTATAATTCACCCCTCCACTTT.

V usage is TRBV18 and J usage is TRBJ1-5, with D hard to call. Germline CDR1 reads KGHSH; CDR2 reads LQKENI. Trimming stripped 2 bases from V and 4 bases from J, with 12 bases between. This CDR3 contains 15 residues. The chain's CDR3 is CASSPVRHTNQPQHF. For the CDR3, the DNA is TGTGCCAGCTCACCAGTGCGGCACACTAATCAGCCCCAGCATTTT.

Concerning this clone: Additional DNA sequences in this sample encode the identical CDR3. V usage is TRBV7-9 and J usage is TRBJ2-1; D possibly corresponds to TRBD1 (5 bases). From germline, CDR1 is SEHNR and CDR2 FQNEAQ (reference sequence). Trimming cost V 2 bases and J 4 bases, with 6 bases left between them. The CDR3 covers 13 residues. CDR3 sequence (DNA): TGTGCCAGCAGCTTACAGGGATACAATGAGCAGTTCTTC. This sequence encodes CASSLQGYNEQFF.

This clone was detected once. V gene TRBV7-2 combines with J gene TRBJ1-1; D perhaps matches TRBD1 (6 bases). Germline V gene lookup returns CDR1 SGHTA and CDR2 FQGNSA. The CDR3 length is 13 residues. Between the trimmed V and J ends, which lost 5 bases and 2 bases, there was a span of 9 bases. The CDR3 bases are TGTGCCAGCAGCAAACAGGGTAACACTGAAGCTTTCTTT. This gives the protein CASSKQGNTEAFF.

The CDR3 bases are TGTGCCAGCACCCCTTCGACTAGAAACTCCTACAATGAGCAGTTCTTC. This encodes CASTPSTRNSYNEQFF. This sequence joins TRBV7-9 and TRBJ2-1, with D tentatively TRBD2 (6 bases). This CDR3 region has 16 residues. V was cut by 7 bases and J by 0 bases, with 16 bases left in between. Germline V gene sequence: CDR1 SEHNR, CDR2 FQNEAQ (reference sequence).

The V and J genes are TRBV4-1 and TRBJ1-5, with a possible D match to TRBD1 (6 bases). This CDR3 comprises 15 residues. The V and J ends lost 0 bases and 5 bases respectively, with 11 bases between them. Germline CDR1 MGHRA, CDR2 YSYEKL. This chain's CDR3 is CASSQDTAGDQPQHF. DNA for the CDR3: TGCGCCAGCAGCCAAGATACGGCAGGGGATCAGCCCCAGCATTTT.

The chain combines TRBV4-3 with TRBJ2-5, with no clear D. V shed 0 bases and J shed 2 bases, with 4 bases lying between them. This CDR3 has 13 residues. The germline CDR1 and CDR2 sequences are LGHNA and YSLEER. The CDR3 DNA is TGCGCCAGCAGCCAAGAACTACAAGAGACCCAGTACTTC. Translated, it gives CASSQELQETQYF.

V gene TRBV6-6 combines with J gene TRBJ2-7; 7 positions match TRBD1. The V gene's germline CDR1 is MNHNY and CDR2 SVGAGI (reference sequence). The CDR3 contains 14 residues. Trimming removed 5 bases from V and 0 bases from J; junction bases left unmatched: 4. The CDR3 DNA is TGTGCCAGCAGTCCCGGGACAGCCTCCTACGAGCAGTACTTC. This encodes CASSPGTASYEQYF.

The chain uses TRBV20-1 and TRBJ2-1; D not certain. This CDR3 is built from 14 residues. Germline V gives CDR1 DFQATT, CDR2 SNEGSKA (reference sequence). V lost 3 bases, J lost 10 bases, and 19 bases lay in between. The chain's CDR3 is CSASMVMGEIEQFF. CDR3 DNA sequence: TGCAGTGCTAGTATGGTAATGGGCGAGATAGAGCAGTTCTTC.

The CDR3 coding sequence is TGTGCCAGCAGCTTTGGGGGGTCCACTCAGCCCCAGCATTTT. Amino acid sequence: CASSFGGSTQPQHF. The chain recombines TRBV7-9 with TRBJ1-5; maybe TRBD1 (5 bases). Trimming pared 3 bases from V and 6 bases from J, leaving 12 bases between. Germline V gene data show CDR1 as SEHNR and CDR2 as FQNEAQ (reference sequence). The CDR3 extends over 14 amino acids. The full variable domain, in which reference TRBV7-9 and TRBJ1-5 provide the parts outside the CDR3, is DTGVSQNPRHKITKRGQNVTFRCDPISEHNRLYWYRQTLGQGPEFLTYFQNEAQLEKSRLLSDRFSAERPKGSFSTLEIQRTEQGDSAMYLCASSFGGSTQPQHFGDGTRLSIL.

V is TRBV7-9 and J is TRBJ2-1, with a weak D call TRBD2 (5 bases). The CDR3 length is 18 residues. Germline CDR1 is SEHNR and CDR2 is FQNEAQ (reference sequence). Deletions cut 0 bases from V and 4 bases from J, with 19 bases between. CDR3 nucleotides: TGTGCCAGCAGCTTAGCGTACCCCGGGAATAGTGGATACAATGAGCAGTTCTTC. Translating it yields CASSLAYPGNSGYNEQFF.

This chain links TRBV2 with TRBJ1-1; TRBD1 agrees at 8 bases. This CDR3 is built from 14 residues. V shed 4 bases and J 4 bases; nucleotides not matched to a gene: 5. Germline values: CDR1 SNHLY, CDR2 FYNNEI. DNA of the CDR3: TGTGCCAGCAGTGCCCTTACAGGGGGCACTGAAGCTTTCTTT. It yields the protein CASSALTGGTEAFF.

The rearrangement joins TRBV14 to TRBJ1-1; maybe TRBD1 (5 bases). V was shortened by 0 bases and J by 10 bases, with 12 bases between the two germline ends. Germline V lookup: CDR1 SGHDN, CDR2 FVKESK. The CDR3 sequence is 13 residues long. The CDR3, as DNA: TGTGCCAGCAGCCAAGATGTCAGGGATCGAGCTTTCTTT. Translated: CASSQDVRDRAFF.

The CDR3 bases are TGTGCCAGCAGCTTGTCGGGGGTGTGGTACGAGCAGTACTTC. This encodes CASSLSGVWYEQYF. The gene calls are TRBV5-5 and TRBJ2-7; D might be TRBD2 (6 bases). Germline assignment: CDR1 SGHKS and CDR2 YYEKEE (reference sequence). There are 14 residues in the CDR3. V was clipped by 1 base and J by 4 bases, with 12 bases between them.

The chain couples TRBV15 to TRBJ2-7; the match to TRBD2 covers 7 bases. Germline CDR1 is LNHNV and CDR2 is YYDKDF (reference sequence). V lost 6 bases to trimming and J lost 1 base; unmatched junction nucleotides: 9. This CDR3 comprises 15 residues. CDR3 DNA: TGTGCCACCAGTCCGGGGAGGGATCCTTCCTACGAGCAGTACTTC. Amino acids: CATSPGRDPSYEQYF.

CDR3 sequence reads: CASSHPPGTNTGELFF. The CDR3 DNA reads as TGCGCCAGCAGCCACCCCCCGGGAACCAACACCGGGGAGCTGTTTTTT. V usage is TRBV4-3 and J usage is TRBJ2-2, with D possibly being TRBD2 (5 bases). Deletions cut 3 bases from V and 2 bases from J, with 13 bases between. The CDR3 has 16 amino acids. Germline-derived CDR1 and CDR2 are LGHNA and YSLEER.

The chain employs TRBV28 and TRBJ1-5; D not resolved. Germline V CDR1 and CDR2: MDHEN, SYDVKM. The CDR3 sequence is 14 residues long. The V end was cut by 2 bases, the J end by 3 bases, with 8 bases between. The CDR3 nucleotides read TGTGCCAGCAGTTTACGGGTGTACAATCAGCCCCAGCATTTT. This codes for CASSLRVYNQPQHF.

This clone was counted only a few times. V usage is TRBV7-9 and J usage is TRBJ2-2, with no clear D. V dropped 2 bases and J dropped 8 bases, with 9 bases sitting between them. The CDR3 totals 13 residues. Germline-derived CDR1 and CDR2 are SEHNR and FQNEAQ (reference sequence). The CDR3 region is CASSLSVPGELFF. The CDR3, as DNA: TGTGCCAGCAGCTTATCGGTTCCTGGGGAGCTGTTTTTT.